This record concerns one T cell receptor (beta chain) sequence. This record belongs to a study of blood T cell repertoires in COVID-19. Study-level background: The United States, Italy and Spain were the sources of the acute and convalescent COVID-19 samples. PBMCs, B-cell-depleted T cells, or T cells provided the cDNA or gDNA that made up the material.

TCRdb's copy holds only in-frame clones and misses some; the assay was immunoSEQ multiplex PCR. This table holds 250,000 to 350,000 clones, about nine tenths found once. The germline V gene has CDR1 SNHLY and CDR2 FYNNEI. The J segment lost 6 bases and the V segment lost 7 bases, leaving 8 bases of the junction unmatched. This CDR3 contains 14 residues. Specimen: peripheral blood. The chain is built from TRBV2 and TRBJ1-5; TRBD1 matches 8 bases. The source of this sequence is a woman in her 30s with active or convalescent COVID-19. In DNA form, the CDR3 reads TGTGCCAGCACAAGACAGGGGAGAAGTCAGCCCCAGCATTTT. Translated, it gives CASTRQGRSQPQHF.